At least ten counts were recorded for the clone carrying this T cell receptor beta chain. This entry comes from a study of regulatory T cells in long-lasting Graves disease. Relying on iRepertoire HTBI primers and Arm-PCR of CDR3 regions, the team built TCR beta libraries. MiXCR, applied by TCRdb to the multiplex PCR reads, yields one record per CDR3 protein. The sample holds a few hundred thousand distinct CDR3 sequences, approximately 15% seen once. The CDR3 has 15 amino acids. Trimming removed 6 bases from V and 0 bases from J; junction bases left unmatched: 4. Time point here: newly diagnosed GD, antithyroid drugs for less than 3 months. Scientists built the TCR library using RNA that was extracted from PBMCs. The data were also submitted as part of a second study, on T cells in Graves' hyperthyroidism and ophthalmopathy. That publication notes: An absence of ophthalmopathy progression within 18 months meant stable Graves' hyperthyroidism. Those patients with uncontrolled infection, other autoimmune disease, pregnancy or lactation were excluded. HTBI primers drove first-round RT-PCR of the TCR CDR3.

The source material was peripheral blood mononuclear cells (PBMCs), sampled at new diagnosis, from a patient treated with antithyroid drugs. The receptor's source is a middle-aged woman with Graves disease. The chain employs TRBV12-3 or TRBV12-4 and TRBJ2-1, with 8 positions matching TRBD2. This CDR3 reads CASRLSGSSYNEQFF. CDR3 nucleotide sequence: TGTGCCAGCAGACTAAGCGGGAGCTCCTACAATGAGCAGTTCTTC.